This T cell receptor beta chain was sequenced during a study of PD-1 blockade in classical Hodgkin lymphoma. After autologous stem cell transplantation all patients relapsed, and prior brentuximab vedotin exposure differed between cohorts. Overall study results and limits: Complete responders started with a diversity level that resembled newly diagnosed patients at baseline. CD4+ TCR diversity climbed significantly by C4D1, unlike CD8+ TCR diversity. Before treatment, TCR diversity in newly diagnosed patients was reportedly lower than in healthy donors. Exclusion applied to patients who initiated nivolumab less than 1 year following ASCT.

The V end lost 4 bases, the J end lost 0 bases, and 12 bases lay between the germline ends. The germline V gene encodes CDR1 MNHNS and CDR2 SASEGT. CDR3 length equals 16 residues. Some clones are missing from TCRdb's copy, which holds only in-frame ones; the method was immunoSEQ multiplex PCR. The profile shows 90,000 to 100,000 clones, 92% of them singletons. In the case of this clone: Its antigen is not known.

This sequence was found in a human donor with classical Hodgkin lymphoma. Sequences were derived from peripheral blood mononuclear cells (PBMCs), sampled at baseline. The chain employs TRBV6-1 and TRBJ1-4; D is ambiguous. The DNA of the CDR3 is TGTGCCAGCAGTGTGGGCCACCATGCAACTAATGAAAAACTGTTTTTT. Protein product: CASSVGHHATNEKLFF.